The rows below give T cell receptor beta chains drawn from one sample of a study of shared clonotypes between healthy human individuals. Profiling relied on immunoSEQ multiplex PCR, and the TCRdb table lists in-frame clones only, not all of them. The sample yields some 2,100,000 clones, 85% to 95% seen once. The sample taken for sequencing was naive CD8+ T cells from PBMCs. These TCRs come from a man between 18 and 35 years old in good health. Some clones in this sample may be carry-over from other donors' samples. Both conserved end residues are trimmed from each CDR3.

j_call	v_call	cdr3_aa
TRBJ2-2	TRBV4-2	ASSQSERGSTGELF
TRBJ2-1	TRBV19	ASSLGDPYNEQF
TRBJ2-1	TRBV2	ASLAGDVSYNEQF
TRBJ2-7	TRBV4-1	ASSQDEAGWKSEQY
TRBJ1-1	TRBV19	ASSIGPPEAF
TRBJ1-3	TRBV7-6	ASSPNGNTIY
TRBJ2-1	TRBV5-4	ASSDSGNEQF
TRBJ1-2	TRBV28	ASSKPGPLFYGYT
TRBJ2-2	TRBV4-2	ASSQERGTGELF
TRBJ2-2	TRBV4-1	ASSQAASYTGELF
TRBJ2-1	TRBV28	ASRAAGADNEQF
TRBJ2-4	TRBV4-3	ASSQDPTSGRARS
TRBJ1-2	TRBV2	ASSSWDYGYT
TRBJ1-5	TRBV19	ASSIDGGVRQPQH
TRBJ2-7	TRBV5-6	ASSLSASTYEQY
TRBJ1-2	TRBV7-9	ASSLTPDRENYGYT